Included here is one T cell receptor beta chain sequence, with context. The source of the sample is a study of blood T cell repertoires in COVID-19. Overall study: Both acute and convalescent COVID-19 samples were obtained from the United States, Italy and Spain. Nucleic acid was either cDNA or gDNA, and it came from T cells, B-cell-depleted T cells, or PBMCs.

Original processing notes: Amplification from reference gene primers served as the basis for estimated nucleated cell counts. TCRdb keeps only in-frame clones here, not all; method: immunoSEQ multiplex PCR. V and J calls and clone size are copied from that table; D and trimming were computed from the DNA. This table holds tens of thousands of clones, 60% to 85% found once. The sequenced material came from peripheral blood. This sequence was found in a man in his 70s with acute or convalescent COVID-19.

CDR3 sequence: CASSSHLYSNQPQHF. CDR3 coding DNA: TGTGCCAGCAGTTCGCACCTCTATAGCAATCAGCCCCAGCATTTT. This chain joins TRBV27 and TRBJ1-5, with D unresolved. The V end lost 4 bases, the J end lost 0 bases, and 10 bases lay between the germline ends. The CDR3 is 15 amino acids. Germline V gives CDR1 MNHEY, CDR2 SMNVEV (reference sequence).